This TCR beta chain is drawn from a study of T cell repertoires in cytomegalovirus infection. Turning to the study itself: From public TCR beta signatures came an indication of both CMV infection and matching HLA type.

Findings and caveats of the study: Carriers of CMV and the relevant HLA type were discriminated by public TCR beta frequency. Dominant in the ex vivo response were TCR beta clonotypes restricted by HLA-C and specific for CMV.

TCRdb reanalysed the reads using MiXCR and keeps one entry per CDR3 protein. The sample carries around 100,000 distinct CDR3 sequences, about 9.4% recorded once. In its sample, this clonotype was seen a few times. Its antigen is not known. Sequencing was done on a sample of PBMCs, sequenced either directly or after in vitro stimulation (not recorded which). The sequence was obtained from a human donor in good health (CMV status not recorded). Some clones in this sample may be carry-over from other donors' samples.

CDR3 bases: TGTGCCACCAGCAGAGATAGGCGAGGGGGCCCAGGGGAGACCCAGTACTTC. Translated, it gives CATSRDRRGGPGETQYF. The gene calls are TRBV15 and TRBJ2-5; 7 nucleotides line up with TRBD1. From germline, CDR1 is LNHNV and CDR2 YYDKDF (reference sequence). J lost 5 bases, V lost 0 bases, and 12 bases had no gene match. This CDR3 comprises 17 residues.